This is a list of T cell receptor beta chains from one sample in a study of sequential checkpoint blockade in melanoma. Some clones are missing from TCRdb's copy, which holds only in-frame ones; the method was immunoSEQ multiplex PCR. The sample has 9,000 to 13,000 clones, 28% seen once. The sample consisted of tumor tissue (inferred from file names), taken from a patient given nivolumab and ipilimumab in sequence. Receptors were obtained from a human donor with melanoma. The CDR3 runs from the conserved cysteine through the conserved F or W. The D gene is left open where the match is weak. Part of the rows lack a size; the others show once, few, many or a class for expanded clones.

CATSGNRGISYGYTF | TGTGCCACCAGCGGAAACAGGGGTATTAGCTATGGCTACACCTTC | TRBJ1-2 | TRBD1 | TRBV15 | -
CASSLSGPNTEAFF | TGCGCCAGCAGCTTGTCAGGGCCGAACACTGAAGCTTTCTTT | TRBJ1-1 | - | TRBV5-1 | -
CASSTPTGNVEAFF | TGTGCCAGCAGCACACCGACAGGGAACGTTGAAGCTTTCTTT | TRBJ1-1 | TRBD1 | TRBV11-3 | many
CASSRGQGPVNEQFF | TGTGCCAGCAGCCGAGGACAGGGGCCCGTCAATGAGCAGTTCTTC | TRBJ2-1 | TRBD1 | TRBV11-3 | -
CASSRGTSALQGEQFF | TGTGCCAGCAGCCGAGGGACTAGCGCTTTACAGGGTGAGCAGTTCTTC | TRBJ2-1 | TRBD2 | TRBV14 | -
CASSYGAGNQPQHF | TGTGCCAGCAGTTACGGGGCAGGCAATCAGCCCCAGCATTTT | TRBJ1-5 | - | TRBV6-8 | few
CASSLTAGLGGELFF | TGTGCCAGCAGCTTAACGGCAGGGTTGGGCGGGGAGCTGTTTTTT | TRBJ2-2 | - | TRBV11-3 | many
CASSLFALGPFEAFF | TGTGCCAGCAGCTTATTCGCTTTGGGGCCCTTTGAAGCTTTCTTT | TRBJ1-1 | - | TRBV7-8 | -
CASSVKSGTSDFLETQYF | TGCGCCAGCAGCGTAAAATCCGGGACTAGTGACTTTCTTGAGACCCAGTACTTC | TRBJ2-5 | TRBD2 | TRBV5-1 | -
CASSLAGGLFYEQYF | TGCGCCAGCAGCTTGGCGGGGGGGCTTTTCTACGAGCAGTACTTC | TRBJ2-7 | TRBD2 | TRBV5-1 | -
CASSVATGYEQYF | TGTGCCAGCAGCGTAGCTACGGGGTACGAGCAGTACTTC | TRBJ2-7 | - | TRBV9 | medium-sized
CASSSDLSGGKSYNEQFF | TGCGCCAGCAGCTCCGATCTTAGCGGGGGAAAGTCCTACAATGAGCAGTTCTTC | TRBJ2-1 | TRBD2 | TRBV5-1 | few
CASSSPGTSGRF | TGTGCCAGCAGTTCCCCGGGGACTAGCGGGCGTTTT | TRBJ2-2 | TRBD2 | TRBV6-8 | -
CSVFSRQGITDTQYF | TGCAGCGTTTTCTCCAGACAGGGTATAACAGATACGCAGTATTTT | TRBJ2-3 | TRBD1 | TRBV29-1 | -
CASSPGTGGGYEQFF | TGTGCCAGCAGCCCTGGGACAGGGGGAGGCTATGAGCAGTTCTTC | TRBJ2-1 | TRBD1 | TRBV11-3 | few
CASRAAGTSGGGEQFF | TGTGCCAGCAGAGCGGCCGGGACTAGCGGGGGTGGTGAGCAGTTCTTC | TRBJ2-1 | TRBD2 | TRBV28 | once
CASSPRSSSGANVLTF | TGTGCCAGCTCACCCAGGAGTAGCTCTGGGGCCAACGTCCTGACTTTC | TRBJ2-6 | - | TRBV18 | -
CASSLVPVGELFF | TGCGCCAGCAGCTTGGTCCCAGTCGGGGAGCTGTTTTTT | TRBJ2-2 | - | TRBV23-1 | -
CASSISANGELFF | TGTGCCAGCAGCATCAGTGCGAACGGGGAGCTGTTTTTT | TRBJ2-2 | - | TRBV7-1 | many
CASSQQGSSGNTIYF | TGTGCCAGCAGTCAACAGGGTTCCTCTGGAAACACCATATATTTT | TRBJ1-3 | - | TRBV11-3 | -
CASSMSGALSYEQYF | TGTGCCAGTAGTATGTCCGGGGCGCTCTCCTACGAGCAGTACTTC | TRBJ2-7 | - | TRBV19 | once
CASRLPGGSAEQYF | TGCGCCAGCCGTCTCCCAGGGGGTTCGGCTGAGCAGTACTTC | TRBJ2-7 | TRBD1 | TRBV5-1 | -
CASSQDPSGLTHYEQYF | TGCGCCAGCAGCCAAGACCCCAGCGGCCTTACCCACTACGAGCAGTACTTC | TRBJ2-7 | - | TRBV4-1 | few
CASSSGDADEQFF | TGTGCCTCCTCTAGCGGGGACGCCGATGAGCAGTTCTTC | TRBJ2-1 | TRBD2 | TRBV9 | few
CASSIDEVSNQPQHF | TGCGCCAGCAGCATCGACGAGGTTAGCAATCAGCCCCAGCATTTT | TRBJ1-5 | - | TRBV5-1 | -
CASSMGTSGGAETQYF | TGTGCCAGTAGTATGGGGACTAGCGGGGGGGCGGAGACCCAGTACTTC | TRBJ2-5 | TRBD2 | TRBV19 | -
CASSQDASPYNEQFF | TGCGCCAGCAGCCAAGATGCTAGCCCCTACAATGAGCAGTTCTTC | TRBJ2-1 | - | TRBV4-1 | few
CASSVAGGDYEQYF | TGTGCCAGCAGCGTTGCCGGGGGGGACTACGAGCAGTACTTC | TRBJ2-7 | TRBD2 | TRBV9 | many